The rows below give T cell receptor beta chains drawn from one sample of a study of cytomegalovirus exposure and HLA in healthy donors. The assay was immunoSEQ multiplex PCR, and TCRdb's table has in-frame clones only and misses some. The sample has about 200,000 clones, roughly 90% seen once. Sample: PBMCs. The receptors were gathered from a woman aged 25 to 45 in good health and CMV-seronegative. The conserved cysteine and the conserved F or W are not part of the CDR3 here. Each record gives: V gene, CDR3 protein.

TRBV29-1,SVGAGVRGNEQF
TRBV5-1,ASSLAGEDYGYT
TRBV13,ASSGRVVTEGQF
TRBV6-1,ASSEEGDTVWEPQH
TRBV18,ASSLGQGSSSGANVLT
TRBV29-1,SVLGTVTNTGELF
TRBV9,ASSPRQGSNTGELF
TRBV11-3,ASSQTGVSDTQY
TRBV10-3,AIGSQGEFGAF
TRBV6-5,ASSLQGNYGYT
TRBV29-1,SVEDPLAGGETQY
TRBV19,ASSFMGSGQGPYNEQF
TRBV2,ASSEVTSTDTQY
TRBV5-1,ASSLDSLSNTEAF
TRBV4-1,ASSRSTGGRDEQY
TRBV7-6,ASSLAFRRGGQGEQF
TRBV2,ASSEITLGTQY
TRBV28,ASSPTGLVHSGQPQH
TRBV6-1,ASSERDRGSGTEAF
TRBV19,ASSTQYRTMQY
TRBV18,ASSGGNEQF
TRBV4-2,ASSPGGGAKNIQY
TRBV28,ASSLWAGASGNTIY
TRBV5-6,ASSLRRSYEQY
TRBV2,ASSSTAYRAEAF
TRBV5-1,ASSLGTGRSDEQY
TRBV6-1,ASSVKAGRGQGALGYT
TRBV5-6,ASSVGQVNTEAF
TRBV7-8,ASSLVTGLNYEQY
TRBV29-1,SVEALGQPNEKLF
TRBV11-2,ASGKNRVEQY
TRBV4-1,ASSRDPTGAEKLF
TRBV6-1,ASSRDRGRGTEAF
TRBV30,AWRLGGAISAQY
TRBV7-9,SSSPLETQY
TRBV9,ASSAPPLAEQF
TRBV29-1,SVFGTSNTEAF
TRBV28,ASSSPSLTSDTDTQY
TRBV2,ASRGQGQGYGYT
TRBV6-1,ASRPGQDYNEQF
TRBV5-1,ASSPDRAVNTGELF